A single sample gave rise to the 21 T cell receptor beta chains below, sequenced in a study of T cells in Graves' hyperthyroidism and ophthalmopathy (dated by TCRdb to 2018 to 2020). Libraries were constructed by multiplex PCR. TCRdb records Illumina HiSeq 2000 as the sequencer. Amplification of TCR beta CDR3 regions was carried out from RNA transcripts. The first round of RT-PCR for the TCR CDR3 was performed with the HTBI primer set and the Qiagen OneStep RT-PCR kit. Clones were called with MiXCR by TCRdb after fastp trimmed the public reads at Q25, and only in-frame beta chains were retained. Every CDR3 protein is listed once, alongside the most common genes and DNA of its rows. Recorded for this sample are under 400,000 distinct CDR3 sequences; around 20% of them occurred a single time. The ten largest make up 50% of the sample. Sequencing used blood. Source of these receptors: a woman between 45 and 60 years old with Graves' hyperthyroidism.

The CDR3 nucleotides are TGTGCCAGCAGCGGGACTAGCGGGAACACAGATACGCAGTATTTT. Protein: CASSGTSGNTDTQYF. This chain joins TRBV5-4 and TRBJ2-3; TRBD2 matches 13 bases. Trimming at V came to 4 bases and at J to 2 bases, leaving 1 base not matched to a gene. Per the germline V gene, CDR1 is SGHNT and CDR2 is YYREEE (reference sequence). The CDR3 length is 15 residues.

This clonotype showed up many times. This chain uses TRBV20-1 with TRBJ1-2, with no clear D. CDR1 DFQATT and CDR2 SNEGSKA come from the germline V gene (reference sequence). Trimming took off 3 bases at V and 7 bases at J, with 12 bases between the two ends. The CDR3 contains 12 residues. CDR3 sequence reads: CSASSTTVGYTF. For the CDR3, the DNA is TGCAGTGCTAGTTCAACGACGGTTGGCTACACCTTC.

This clonotype was observed at least ten times. In nucleotides, the CDR3 is TGTGCCAGCAGCTCAACAGGGACGGTGGTGAGCACTGAAGCTTTCTTT. Protein: CASSSTGTVVSTEAFF. The rearrangement links TRBV7-3 to TRBJ1-1, with a possible D match to TRBD1 (6 bases). There are 16 residues in the CDR3. V was cut by 4 bases and J by 4 bases, with 19 bases left in between. CDR1 and CDR2 (germline): SGHTA, FQGTGA.

A single count supports this clonotype. The CDR3 spells CASSGGQSSYEQYF. The DNA of the CDR3 is TGTGCCAGCAGCGGGGGACAGAGCTCCTACGAGCAGTACTTC. V gene TRBV7-9 combines with J gene TRBJ2-7; 7 nucleotides align to TRBD1. Germline CDR1 reads SEHNR; CDR2 reads FQNEAQ (reference sequence). The CDR3 length is 14 residues. V lost 5 bases and J lost 0; bases outside the gene matches: 4.

The rearrangement joins TRBV6-1 to TRBJ2-1, with 8 bases that match TRBD2. The junction had 16 bases not matched to a gene; V was cut back by 5 bases and J by 4 bases. The CDR3 length is 18 residues. The germline CDR1 and CDR2 sequences are MNHNS and SASEGT. CDR3 in amino acids: CASSPNLSGGPEYNEQFF. The CDR3 coding sequence is TGTGCCAGCAGTCCCAACCTGAGCGGGGGCCCGGAGTACAATGAGCAGTTCTTC.

The sample holds many counts of this clonotype. The CDR3 spells CASSLPSGRAGELFF. The CDR3 DNA reads as TGCGCCAGCAGCTTGCCTAGCGGGAGGGCCGGGGAGCTGTTTTTT. The rearrangement joins TRBV5-1 to TRBJ2-2, with 12 bases identical to TRBD2. Trimming cost V 1 base and J 6 bases; bases outside gene matches: 1. The germline CDR1 and CDR2 sequences are SGHRS and YFSETQ. The CDR3 spans 15 residues.

The gene calls are TRBV18 and TRBJ1-5; D is uncertain. This CDR3 comprises 16 residues. Germline V CDR1 and CDR2: KGHSH, LQKENI. V was clipped by 4 bases and J by 3 bases, with 16 bases between them. The CDR3 DNA reads TGTGCCAGCTCACGATCGGTCCCGGGGAACAATCAGCCCCAGCATTTT. Its translation: CASSRSVPGNNQPQHF. Combining the CDR3 with reference TRBV18 and TRBJ1-5 gives the whole variable domain NAGVMQNPRHLVRRRGQEARLRCSPMKGHSHVYWYRQLPEEGLKFMVYLQKENIIDESGMPKERFSAEFPKEGPSILRIQQVVRGDSAAYFCASSRSVPGNNQPQHFGDGTRLSIL.

This clonotype was recorded a few times. The chain links TRBV5-4 to TRBJ2-3; 7 bases map to TRBD2. This CDR3 region has 18 residues. Trimming at V came to 3 bases and at J to 2 bases, leaving 15 bases not matched to a gene. Germline values: CDR1 SGHNT, CDR2 YYREEE (reference sequence). CDR3 region: CASSSGGPFSGFTDTQYF. Here the CDR3 DNA reads TGTGCCAGCAGCTCGGGGGGACCTTTTAGCGGTTTCACAGATACGCAGTATTTT.

This clonotype came up a few times. The genes are TRBV6-1 and TRBJ2-7; D uncertain. Germline CDR1 is MNHNS and CDR2 is SASEGT. The CDR3 has 12 residues. V lost 2 bases and J lost 3, with 5 bases in between. The CDR3 nucleotides read TGTGCCAGCAGTGAATGGCTCTACGAGCAGTACTTC. Protein sequence: CASSEWLYEQYF.

There are many counts of this clonotype. The chain links TRBV4-1 to TRBJ2-3, with D tentatively TRBD1 (5 bases). Trimming cost V 3 bases and J 3 bases, with 7 bases left between them. The CDR3 is made up of 13 amino acids. Germline CDR1 reads MGHRA; CDR2 reads YSYEKL. The CDR3 here is CASSQTATDTQYF. The CDR3 DNA follows: TGCGCCAGCAGCCAGACAGCGACAGATACGCAGTATTTT.

This clonotype was counted a few times. The gene calls are TRBV20-1 and TRBJ1-5, with D perhaps matching TRBD1 (5 bases). V was clipped by 5 bases and J by 4 bases, with 18 bases between them. Germline lookup yields CDR1 DFQATT and CDR2 SNEGSKA (reference sequence). The CDR3 extends over 15 amino acids. The CDR3 nucleotides are TGCAGTGCTCCCCAGGCAGGGACTACGAATCAGCCCCAGCATTTT. Its protein product is CSAPQAGTTNQPQHF.

In its sample, this clonotype was seen many times. This chain uses TRBV12-3 or TRBV12-4 with TRBJ1-4; TRBD1 might be the D (5 bases). The CDR3 is 14 amino acids. Trimming cost V 2 bases and J 8 bases, with 12 bases left between them. The CDR3 bases are TGTGCCAGCAGTTTAAACAGGCGTACAGAAAAACTGTTTTTT. This translates into CASSLNRRTEKLFF.

The V gene is TRBV6-1, the J gene TRBJ1-2; D gene uncertain. This CDR3 spans 14 amino acids. The germline V and J ends were trimmed by 2 bases and 7 bases, with 14 bases remaining between them. Germline V gene sequence: CDR1 MNHNS, CDR2 SASEGT. The CDR3 nucleotides read TGTGCCAGCAGTGAAATAACTGTCCGCTGTGGCTACACCTTC. Translating it yields CASSEITVRCGYTF.

The chain combines TRBV6-5 with TRBJ2-3; 12 bases agree with TRBD2. Germline V gene data show CDR1 as MNHEY and CDR2 as SVGAGI. V lost 2 bases and J lost 7; bases outside the gene matches: 10. The CDR3 runs to 17 residues. CDR3 nucleotide sequence: TGTGCCAGCAGTTACAGGGCTAGCGGGAGGGCCATGAATACGCAGTATTTT. Its protein is CASSYRASGRAMNTQYF.

The table lists this clonotype with many counts. The V gene is TRBV3-1, the J gene TRBJ1-6; D uncertain. The CDR3 covers 12 residues. The germline gives CDR1 LGHDT, CDR2 YNNKEL (reference sequence). The V and J ends lost 0 bases and 10 bases respectively, with 4 bases between them. CDR3 sequence: CASSQDRSPLHF. The CDR3 bases are TGTGCCAGCAGCCAAGATCGGTCACCCCTCCACTTT. The variable domain in full, completed from reference TRBV3-1 and TRBJ1-6, reads DTAVSQTPKYLVTQMGNDKSIKCEQNLGHDTMYWYKQDSKKFLKIMFSYNNKELIINETVPNRFSPKSPDKAHLNLHINSLELGDSAVYFCASSQDRSPLHFGNGTRLTVT.

The sample holds many counts of this clonotype. The chain's CDR3 is CAWSVQAIRNQPQHF. Written as DNA, the CDR3 is TGTGCCTGGAGTGTACAAGCTATCCGAAATCAGCCCCAGCATTTT. The gene calls are TRBV30 and TRBJ1-5; D remains unclear. Germline CDR1 reads GTSNPN; CDR2 reads SVGIG (reference sequence). The V end was cut by 0 bases, the J end by 4 bases, with 13 bases between. The CDR3 is made up of 15 amino acids.

This clonotype was detected ten times or more. This chain joins TRBV7-8 and TRBJ2-7; D is unresolved. In germline, CDR1 is SGHVS, CDR2 FQNEAQ. The CDR3 sequence is 15 residues long. V gave up 1 base and J gave up 0 bases, with 10 bases separating them. CDR3 residues: CASSLVPANSYEQYF. The CDR3 DNA sequence: TGTGCCAGCAGCTTAGTCCCAGCGAACTCCTACGAGCAGTACTTC.

This clonotype was detected many times. This rearrangement joins TRBV11-2 to TRBJ1-1; D perhaps matches TRBD1 (5 bases). V shed 5 bases and J shed 4 bases, with 14 bases lying between them. CDR1 SGHAT and CDR2 FQNNGV come from the germline V gene. The CDR3 spans 14 residues. The CDR3: CASSSLGGGTEAFF. In nucleotides, the CDR3 is TGTGCCAGCAGCAGCCTCGGGGGGGGCACTGAAGCTTTCTTT.

This clonotype was counted ten times or more. J is TRBJ2-5 and V is TRBV7-8; 7 bases map to TRBD2. With V trimmed by 2 bases and J by 5 bases, 5 bases remained unmatched. This CDR3 is built from 14 residues. The germline V gene encodes CDR1 SGHVS and CDR2 FQNEAQ. The CDR3 loop reads CASSLSTSWETQYF. The CDR3 nucleotides are TGTGCCAGCAGCTTATCGACTAGCTGGGAGACCCAGTACTTC.

This clonotype was counted at least ten times. This chain uses TRBV20-1 with TRBJ2-3; unclear D gene. V lost 3 bases and J 7 bases, leaving 5 bases between the germline ends. CDR1 is DFQATT, CDR2 SNEGSKA, per germline (reference sequence). The CDR3 sequence is 10 residues long. DNA for the CDR3: TGCAGTGCTAGTGGTAATACGCAGTATTTT. This gives the protein CSASGNTQYF.

The chain joins TRBV10-3 to TRBJ1-2; D remains unclear. Germline CDR1 reads ENHRY; CDR2 reads SYGVKD. CDR3 length: 11 residues. V dropped 0 bases and J dropped 14 bases, with 10 bases sitting between them. DNA for the CDR3: TGTGCCATCAGTGAGTCGGGCCCTTCAACCTTC. This gives the protein CAISESGPSTF.